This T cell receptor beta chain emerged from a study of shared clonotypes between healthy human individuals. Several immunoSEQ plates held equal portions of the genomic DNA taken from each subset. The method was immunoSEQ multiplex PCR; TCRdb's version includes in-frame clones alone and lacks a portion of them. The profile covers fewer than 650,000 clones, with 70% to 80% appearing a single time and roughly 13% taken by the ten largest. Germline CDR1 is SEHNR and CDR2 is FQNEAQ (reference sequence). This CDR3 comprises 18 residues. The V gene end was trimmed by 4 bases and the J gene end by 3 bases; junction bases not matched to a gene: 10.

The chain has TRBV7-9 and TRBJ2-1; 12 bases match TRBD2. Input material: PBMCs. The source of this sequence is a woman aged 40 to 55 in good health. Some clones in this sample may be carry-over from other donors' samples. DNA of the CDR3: TGTGCCAGCAGCTCCTCAGGACTAGCGGGGACCAACTACAATGAGCAGTTCTTC. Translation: CASSSSGLAGTNYNEQFF.